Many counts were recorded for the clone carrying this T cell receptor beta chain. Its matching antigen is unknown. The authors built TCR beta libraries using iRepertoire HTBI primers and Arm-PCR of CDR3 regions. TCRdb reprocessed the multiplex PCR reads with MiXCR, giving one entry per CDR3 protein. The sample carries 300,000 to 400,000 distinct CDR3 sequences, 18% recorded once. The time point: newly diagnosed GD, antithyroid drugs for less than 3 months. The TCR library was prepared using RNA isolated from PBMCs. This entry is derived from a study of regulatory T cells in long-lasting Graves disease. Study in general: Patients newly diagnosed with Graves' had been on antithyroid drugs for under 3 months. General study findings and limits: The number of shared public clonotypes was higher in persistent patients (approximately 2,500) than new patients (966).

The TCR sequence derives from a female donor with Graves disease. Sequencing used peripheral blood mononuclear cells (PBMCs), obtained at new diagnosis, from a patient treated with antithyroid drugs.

The CDR3 sequence is CATEGQGFYNSPLHF. The DNA for the CDR3 is TGTGCCACCGAAGGACAGGGATTCTATAATTCACCCCTCCACTTT. This sequence joins TRBV6-1 and TRBJ1-6; TRBD1 aligns across 8 bases. This CDR3 is built from 15 residues. Germline CDR1 MNHNS, CDR2 SASEGT. V lost 10 bases, J lost 3 bases, and 8 bases stayed unmatched.